The clone carrying this TCR beta chain has only a few counts. Its antigen remains unidentified. Noted treatment: oral pan-JAK inhibitor, 5-10 mg twice daily. This CDR3 comprises 14 residues. V was pared by 4 bases and J by 2 bases, with 6 bases between. The germline CDR1 and CDR2 sequences are SGHVS and FNYEAQ. The sample originates from a study of CD8+ T cells in alopecia areata. Study in general: It was 6 to 18 months of tofacitinib, and then there were 6 months off drug. Affected scalp percentage gauged treated patients' severity. Whole-study results and caveats: Significant decreases in scalp clonality and expanded CD8+ clones followed tofacitinib treatment.

RNA, once extracted, was reverse transcribed into cDNA for use as the sequencing template. Sequencing was performed with immunoSEQ multiplex PCR; in TCRdb, only in-frame clones are kept and a portion is missing. The top ten hold more than 10% of the sample, which has approximately 180,000 clones, approximately 53% seen once. V and J are TRBV7-6 and TRBJ2-6; D remains unclear. This receptor was taken from a human donor with alopecia areata. The sample in question was CD8+ T cells sorted from blood, obtained at week 24, from a patient treated with tofacitinib. CDR3 protein: CASSSTAGANVLTF. As DNA, the CDR3 is TGTGCCAGCAGCTCCACGGCTGGGGCCAACGTCCTGACTTTC.